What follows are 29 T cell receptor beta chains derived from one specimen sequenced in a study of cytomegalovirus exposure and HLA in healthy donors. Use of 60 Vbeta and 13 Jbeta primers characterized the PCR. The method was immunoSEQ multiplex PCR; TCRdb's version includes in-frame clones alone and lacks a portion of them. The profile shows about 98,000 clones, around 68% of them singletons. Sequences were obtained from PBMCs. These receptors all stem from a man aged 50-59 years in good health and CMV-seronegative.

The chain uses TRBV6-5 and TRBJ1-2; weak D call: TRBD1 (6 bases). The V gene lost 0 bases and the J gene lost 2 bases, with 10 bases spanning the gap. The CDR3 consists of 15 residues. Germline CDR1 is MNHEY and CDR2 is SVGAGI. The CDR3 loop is CASSYSGRGNYGYTF. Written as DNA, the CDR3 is TGTGCCAGCAGTTACTCGGGCAGGGGCAACTATGGCTACACCTTC.

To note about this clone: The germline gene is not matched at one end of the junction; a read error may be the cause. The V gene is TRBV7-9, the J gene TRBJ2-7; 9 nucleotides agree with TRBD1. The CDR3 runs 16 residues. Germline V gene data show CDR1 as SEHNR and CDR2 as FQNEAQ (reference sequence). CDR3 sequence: CSSSFDPGQGIYEQYF. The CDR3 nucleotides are TGTTCCAGCAGCTTCGACCCGGGACAGGGAATCTACGAGCAGTACTTC.

DNA for the CDR3: TGTGCCAGCAGCTCGACACCGAACACTGAAGCTTTCTTT. It translates to CASSSTPNTEAFF. J is TRBJ1-1 and V is TRBV7-3; D is unresolved. Between the trimmed V and J ends, which lost 4 bases and 1 base, there was a span of 7 bases. This CDR3 region has 13 residues. The germline V gene has CDR1 SGHTA and CDR2 FQGTGA.

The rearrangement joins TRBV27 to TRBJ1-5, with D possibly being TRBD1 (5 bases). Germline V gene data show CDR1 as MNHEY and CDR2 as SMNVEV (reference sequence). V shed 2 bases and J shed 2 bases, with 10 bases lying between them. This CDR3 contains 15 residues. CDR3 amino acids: CASSLQGVGNQPQHF. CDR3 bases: TGTGCCAGCAGTTTACAGGGTGTCGGCAATCAGCCCCAGCATTTT.

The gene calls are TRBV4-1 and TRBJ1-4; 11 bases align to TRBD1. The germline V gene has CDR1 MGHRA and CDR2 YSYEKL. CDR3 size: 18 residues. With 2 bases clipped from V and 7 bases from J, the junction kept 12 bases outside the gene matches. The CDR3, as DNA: TGCGCCAGCAGCCAAAACGATGGGACAGGGGGTCGGTTTGAAAAACTGTTTTTT. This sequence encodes CASSQNDGTGGRFEKLFF.

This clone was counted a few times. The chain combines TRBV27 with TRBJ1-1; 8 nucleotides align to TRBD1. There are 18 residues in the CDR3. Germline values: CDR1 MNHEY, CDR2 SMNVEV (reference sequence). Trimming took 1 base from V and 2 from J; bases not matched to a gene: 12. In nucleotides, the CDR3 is TGTGCCAGCAGTTTATTTCGCCAGGGGGCTGGTCAAAACACTGAAGCTTTCTTT. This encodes CASSLFRQGAGQNTEAFF.

Written as DNA, the CDR3 is TGTGCCAGCAGCTTTAGGCGGGGGGACCTAGAGCAGTTCTTC. The encoded protein is CASSFRRGDLEQFF. The genes are TRBV7-9 and TRBJ2-1; 8 bases agree with TRBD2. Losses at the gene ends were 3 bases for V and 10 bases for J; bases not matched to a gene: 8. Germline CDR1 reads SEHNR; CDR2 reads FQNEAQ (reference sequence). The CDR3 is made up of 14 amino acids.

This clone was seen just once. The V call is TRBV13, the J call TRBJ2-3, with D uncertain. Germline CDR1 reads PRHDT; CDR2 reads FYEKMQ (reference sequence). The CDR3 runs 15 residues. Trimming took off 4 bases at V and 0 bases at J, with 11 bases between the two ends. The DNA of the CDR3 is TGTGCCAGCAGCTCCTTTTGGCGGAGCACAGATACGCAGTATTTT. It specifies CASSSFWRSTDTQYF.

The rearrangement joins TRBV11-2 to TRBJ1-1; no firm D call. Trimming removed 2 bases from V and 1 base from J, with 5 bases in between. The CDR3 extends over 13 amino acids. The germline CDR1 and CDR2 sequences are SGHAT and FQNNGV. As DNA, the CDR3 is TGTGCCAGCAGCTTAACCGGGAACACTGAAGCTTTCTTT. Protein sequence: CASSLTGNTEAFF.

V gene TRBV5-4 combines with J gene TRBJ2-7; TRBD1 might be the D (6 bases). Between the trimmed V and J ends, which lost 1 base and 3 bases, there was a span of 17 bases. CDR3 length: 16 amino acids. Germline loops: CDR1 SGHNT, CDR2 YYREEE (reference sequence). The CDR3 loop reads CASSLNSQGRGYEQYF. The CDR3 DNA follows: TGTGCCAGCAGCTTGAATTCCCAGGGCAGGGGCTACGAGCAGTACTTC.

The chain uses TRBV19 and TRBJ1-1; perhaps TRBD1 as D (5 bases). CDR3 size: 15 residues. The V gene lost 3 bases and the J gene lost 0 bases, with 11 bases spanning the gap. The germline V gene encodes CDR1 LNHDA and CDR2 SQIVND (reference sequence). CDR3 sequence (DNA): TGTGCCAGTAGTATGGGGGGTTTCATGAACACTGAAGCTTTCTTT. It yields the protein CASSMGGFMNTEAFF. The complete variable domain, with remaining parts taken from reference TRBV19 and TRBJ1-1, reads DGGITQSPKYLFRKEGQNVTLSCEQNLNHDAMYWYRQDPGQGLRLIYYSQIVNDFQKGDIAEGYSVSREKKESFPLTVTSAQKNPTAFYLCASSMGGFMNTEAFFGQGTRLTVV.

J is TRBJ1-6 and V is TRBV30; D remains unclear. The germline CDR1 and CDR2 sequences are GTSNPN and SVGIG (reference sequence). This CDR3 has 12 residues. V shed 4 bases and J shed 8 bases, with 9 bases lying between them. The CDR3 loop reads CAWNLQDSPLHF. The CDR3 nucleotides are TGTGCCTGGAACCTCCAGGATTCACCCCTCCACTTT.

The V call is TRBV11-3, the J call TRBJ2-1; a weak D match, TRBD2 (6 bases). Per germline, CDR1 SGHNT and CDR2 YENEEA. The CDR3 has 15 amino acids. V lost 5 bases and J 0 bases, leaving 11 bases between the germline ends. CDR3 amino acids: CASSQGLTSYNEQFF. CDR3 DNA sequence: TGTGCCAGCAGCCAGGGACTGACCTCCTACAATGAGCAGTTCTTC.

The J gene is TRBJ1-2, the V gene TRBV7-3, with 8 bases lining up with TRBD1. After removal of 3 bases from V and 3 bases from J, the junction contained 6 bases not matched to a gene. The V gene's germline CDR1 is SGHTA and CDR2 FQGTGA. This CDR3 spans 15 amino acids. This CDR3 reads CASSLGDRPYYGYTF. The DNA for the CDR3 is TGTGCCAGCAGCTTGGGGGACAGGCCGTACTATGGCTACACCTTC.

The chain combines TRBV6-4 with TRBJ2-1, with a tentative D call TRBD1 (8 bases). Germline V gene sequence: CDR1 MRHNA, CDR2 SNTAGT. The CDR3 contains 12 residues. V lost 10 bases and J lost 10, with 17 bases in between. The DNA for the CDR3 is TGTGCCACCGCGGACAGGGAGGGAGAGCAGTTCTTC. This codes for CATADREGEQFF.

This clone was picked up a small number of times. The CDR3 bases are TGTGCCAGCAATACGCCGGGGTCGTTAGGGACCGGGGAGCTGTTTTTT. Its translation: CASNTPGSLGTGELFF. The chain couples TRBV2 to TRBJ2-2, with D tentatively TRBD2 (5 bases). CDR1 and CDR2 (germline): SNHLY, FYNNEI. This CDR3 has 16 amino acids. Trimming pared 7 bases from V and 5 bases from J, leaving 20 bases between.

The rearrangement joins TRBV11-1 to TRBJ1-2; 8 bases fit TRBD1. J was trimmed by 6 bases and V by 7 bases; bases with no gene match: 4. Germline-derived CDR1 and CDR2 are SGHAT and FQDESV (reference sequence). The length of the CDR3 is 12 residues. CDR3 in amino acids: CASTGQGDGYTF. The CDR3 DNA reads TGTGCCAGCACCGGACAGGGTGATGGCTACACCTTC. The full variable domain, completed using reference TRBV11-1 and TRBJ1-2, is EAEVAQSPRYKITEKSQAVAFWCDPISGHATLYWYRQILGQGPELLVQFQDESVVDDSQLPKDRFSAERLKGVDSTLKIQPAELGDSAMYLCASTGQGDGYTFGSGTRLTVV.

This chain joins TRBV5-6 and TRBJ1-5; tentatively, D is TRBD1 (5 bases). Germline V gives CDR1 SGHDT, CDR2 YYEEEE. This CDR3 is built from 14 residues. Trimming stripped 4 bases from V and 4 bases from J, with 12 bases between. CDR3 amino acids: CASSRDGRNQPQHF. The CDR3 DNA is TGTGCCAGCAGCCGGGACGGGAGGAATCAGCCCCAGCATTTT.

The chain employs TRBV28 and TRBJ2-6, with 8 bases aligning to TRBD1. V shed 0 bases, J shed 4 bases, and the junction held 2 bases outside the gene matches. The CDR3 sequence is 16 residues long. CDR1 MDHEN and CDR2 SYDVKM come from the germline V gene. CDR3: CASSLWTGAGANVLTF. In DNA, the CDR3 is TGTGCCAGCAGTTTATGGACAGGGGCCGGGGCCAACGTCCTGACTTTC.

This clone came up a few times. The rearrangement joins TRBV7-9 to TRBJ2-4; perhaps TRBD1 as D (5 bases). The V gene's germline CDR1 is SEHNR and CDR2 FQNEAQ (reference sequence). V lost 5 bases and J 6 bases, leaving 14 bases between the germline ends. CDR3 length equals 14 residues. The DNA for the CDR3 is TGTGCCAGCAGCCCCGACAGCCCTGGAAACATTCAGTACTTC. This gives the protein CASSPDSPGNIQYF.

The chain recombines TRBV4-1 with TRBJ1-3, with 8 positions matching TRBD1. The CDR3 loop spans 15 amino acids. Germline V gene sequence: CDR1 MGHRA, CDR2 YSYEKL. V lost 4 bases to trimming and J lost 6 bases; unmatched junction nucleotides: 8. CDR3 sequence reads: CASSLHRGTENTIYF. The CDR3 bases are TGCGCCAGCAGCCTCCACAGGGGGACCGAAAACACCATATATTTT.

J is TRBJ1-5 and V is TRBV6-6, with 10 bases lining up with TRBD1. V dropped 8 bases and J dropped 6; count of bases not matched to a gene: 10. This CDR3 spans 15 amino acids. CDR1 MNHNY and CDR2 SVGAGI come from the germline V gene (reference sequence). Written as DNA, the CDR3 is TGTGCCAGCGGCCAACCGGGGACAGGGGTTCAGCCCCAGCATTTT. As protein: CASGQPGTGVQPQHF.

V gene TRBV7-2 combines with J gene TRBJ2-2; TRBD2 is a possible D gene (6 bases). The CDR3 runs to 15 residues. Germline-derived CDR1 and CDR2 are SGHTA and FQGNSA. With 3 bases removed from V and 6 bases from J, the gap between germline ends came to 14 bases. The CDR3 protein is CASSLPTRASGELFF. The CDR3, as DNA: TGTGCCAGCAGCTTGCCGACTAGGGCCTCCGGGGAGCTGTTTTTT. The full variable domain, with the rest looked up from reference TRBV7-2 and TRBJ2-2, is GAGVSQSPSNKVTEKGKDVELRCDPISGHTALYWYRQSLGQGLEFLIYFQGNSAPDKSGLPSDRFSAERTGGSVSTLTIQRTQQEDSAVYLCASSLPTRASGELFFGEGSRLTVL.

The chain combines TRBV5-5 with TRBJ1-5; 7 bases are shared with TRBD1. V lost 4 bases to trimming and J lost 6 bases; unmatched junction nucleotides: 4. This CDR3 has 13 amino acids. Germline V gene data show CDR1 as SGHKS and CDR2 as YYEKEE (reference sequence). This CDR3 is CASSPQGTQPQHF. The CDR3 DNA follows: TGTGCCAGCAGCCCACAGGGGACTCAGCCCCAGCATTTT.

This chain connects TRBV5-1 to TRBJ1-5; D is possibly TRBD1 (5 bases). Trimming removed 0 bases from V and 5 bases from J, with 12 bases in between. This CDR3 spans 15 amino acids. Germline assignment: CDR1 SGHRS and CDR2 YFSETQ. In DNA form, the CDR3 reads TGCGCCAGCAGCTTGGAGGGGTACAGTTATCAGCCCCAGCATTTT. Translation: CASSLEGYSYQPQHF.

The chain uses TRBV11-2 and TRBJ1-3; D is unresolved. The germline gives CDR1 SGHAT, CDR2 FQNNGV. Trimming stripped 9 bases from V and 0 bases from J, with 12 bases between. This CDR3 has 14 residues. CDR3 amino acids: CASRRGNSGNTIYF. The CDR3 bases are TGTGCCAGTCGGCGCGGCAACTCTGGAAACACCATATATTTT.

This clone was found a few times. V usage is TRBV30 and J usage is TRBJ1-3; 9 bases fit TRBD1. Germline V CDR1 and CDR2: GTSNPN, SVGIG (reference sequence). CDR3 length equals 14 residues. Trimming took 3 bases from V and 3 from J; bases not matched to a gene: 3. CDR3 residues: CAWRGQGSGNTIYF. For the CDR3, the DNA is TGTGCCTGGAGGGGACAGGGAAGTGGAAACACCATATATTTT. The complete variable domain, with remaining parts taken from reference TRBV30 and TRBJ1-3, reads SQTIHQWPATLVQPVGSPLSLECTVEGTSNPNLYWYRQAAGRGLQLLFYSVGIGQISSEVPQNLSASRPQDRQFILSSKKLLLSDSGFYLCAWRGQGSGNTIYFGEGSWLTVV.

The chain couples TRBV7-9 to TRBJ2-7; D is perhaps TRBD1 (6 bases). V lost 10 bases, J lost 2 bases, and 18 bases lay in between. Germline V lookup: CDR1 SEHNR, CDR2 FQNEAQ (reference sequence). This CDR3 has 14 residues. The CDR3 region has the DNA TGTGCCACCCTCGGCGAGGACAGCACCTACGAGCAGTACTTC. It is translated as CATLGEDSTYEQYF.

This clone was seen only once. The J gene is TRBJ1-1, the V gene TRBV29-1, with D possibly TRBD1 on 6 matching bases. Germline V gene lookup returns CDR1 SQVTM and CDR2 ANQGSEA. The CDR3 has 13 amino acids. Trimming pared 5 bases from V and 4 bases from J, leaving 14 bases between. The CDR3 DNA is TGCAGCGTTAACCGACAGGCGGGCACTGAAGCTTTCTTT. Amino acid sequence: CSVNRQAGTEAFF.